Listed below are T cell receptor beta chains from one sample, sequenced in a study of T-cell memory formation after mild COVID-19. Each CDR3 protein gets one entry after TCRdb re-called the 5' RACE reads with MiXCR. The sample shows about 430,000 distinct CDR3 sequences, around 17% of them seen only once. Source material: PBMCs or a T cell subset sorted from them (not recorded which). The receptor set was obtained from a man aged 18 to 29 who had mild COVID-19 (a few samples of this study predate the infection). Cell type and time point are not known. Both conserved end residues are part of each CDR3. D genes are given only for firm matches. Where a row states a size, it is once, few, many or the class of an expanded clone; other rows omit it.

NA TRBJ2-1 few TRBV24-1 CATSAGQSRSYNEQFF TGTGCCACCAGTGCCGGACAGTCCCGCTCCTACAATGAGCAGTTCTTC
TRBD1 TRBJ2-1 NA TRBV12-3/TRBV12-4 CASSPFGTGFGEQFF TGTGCCAGCAGCCCATTCGGGACAGGGTTCGGTGAGCAGTTCTTC
NA TRBJ2-3 NA TRBV28 CASAQGTHTQYF TGTGCCAGCGCACAGGGCACCCATACGCAGTATTTT
NA TRBJ2-5 many TRBV5-1 CASSLVTGQETQYF TGCGCCAGCAGCTTGGTTACAGGCCAAGAGACCCAGTACTTC
NA TRBJ2-1 NA TRBV5-1 CASSLQRGGANEQFF TGCGCCAGCAGCTTGCAGAGGGGGGGCGCGAATGAGCAGTTCTTC
TRBD1 TRBJ1-2 NA TRBV7-2 CASSPRGQGNSNGYTF TGTGCCAGCAGCCCGAGGGGACAGGGGAATTCAAATGGCTACACCTTC
NA TRBJ2-1 few TRBV19 CASSTGVGSEQFF TGTGCCAGTAGTACCGGAGTGGGCAGTGAGCAGTTCTTC
NA TRBJ1-1 few TRBV4-2 CASSQDRGLNTEAFF TGTGCCAGCAGCCAAGACCGGGGATTGAACACTGAAGCTTTCTTT
NA TRBJ1-1 few TRBV7-2 CASREENTEAFF TGTGCCAGCAGGGAAGAGAACACTGAAGCTTTCTTT
NA TRBJ2-1 few TRBV11-3 CASSLSQLNEQFF TGTGCCAGCAGCTTAAGCCAACTCAATGAGCAGTTCTTC
TRBD2 TRBJ2-5 few TRBV7-2 CASSFSSGGVETQYF TGTGCCAGCAGCTTTTCTAGCGGGGGGGTGGAGACCCAGTACTTC
NA TRBJ2-5 NA TRBV7-2 CASSRGQVAGIGETQYF TGTGCCAGCAGCCGGGGGCAGGTCGCGGGGATCGGAGAGACCCAGTACTTC
TRBD1 TRBJ1-4 many TRBV2 CASGGQGAEKLFF TGTGCCAGTGGAGGGCAGGGGGCTGAAAAACTGTTTTTT
TRBD1 TRBJ2-3 few TRBV5-1 CASRVRTGGIDTQYF TGCGCCAGCAGGGTGCGGACAGGGGGGATAGATACGCAGTATTTT
NA TRBJ2-5 once TRBV2 CASSSVIGGWETQYF TGTGCCAGCAGCAGCGTTATTGGGGGCTGGGAGACCCAGTACTTC
NA TRBJ1-1 NA TRBV20-1 CSARLGSEAFF TGCAGTGCCAGGTTAGGGTCTGAAGCTTTCTTT
NA TRBJ2-6 few TRBV20-1 CSAASGANVLTF TGCAGTGCGGCGTCTGGGGCCAACGTCCTGACTTTC
TRBD2 TRBJ2-7 few TRBV7-9 CASSVWGLASSYEQYF TGTGCCAGCAGCGTATGGGGACTAGCCAGCTCCTACGAGCAGTACTTC
NA TRBJ2-5 NA TRBV7-7 CASSLGWPSQETQYF TGTGCCAGCAGCTTAGGCTGGCCCTCCCAAGAGACCCAGTACTTC
NA TRBJ2-2 few TRBV18 CASSPYPSGPYTGELFF TGTGCCAGCTCACCTTACCCCTCGGGGCCGTACACCGGGGAGCTGTTTTTT
NA TRBJ2-3 few TRBV24-1 CATSDLGGETDKTDTQYF TGTGCCACCAGTGACCTTGGGGGTGAGACAGACAAAACAGATACGCAGTATTTT
TRBD1 TRBJ1-1 few TRBV6-6 CASSPGTGRGEVAFF TGTGCCAGCAGTCCTGGGACAGGGAGGGGGGAGGTAGCTTTCTTT
NA TRBJ2-7 NA TRBV27 CASSLSVRPYEQYF TGTGCCAGCAGTTTATCGGTCAGACCCTACGAGCAGTACTTC
NA TRBJ1-4 few TRBV4-1 CASSQETGWDEKLFF TGCGCCAGCAGCCAAGAAACAGGGTGGGATGAAAAACTGTTTTTT